The next 9 T cell receptor beta chains were all read from a single sample in a study of cytomegalovirus exposure and HLA in healthy donors. Generated by immunoSEQ multiplex PCR, the TCRdb table keeps only in-frame clones and is missing some. This sample yields some 110,000 clones, of which about 87% are seen a single time; around 1.9% belongs to the top ten. Sequenced: PBMCs. Every receptor here comes from a man between 18 and 29 years old in good health and CMV-seronegative.

The chain recombines TRBV5-1 with TRBJ2-1, with D possibly TRBD1 on 5 matching bases. The CDR3 sequence is 14 residues long. Germline V gene data show CDR1 as SGHRS and CDR2 as YFSETQ. The germline V and J ends were trimmed by 0 bases and 9 bases, with 13 bases remaining between them. CDR3 bases: TGCGCCAGCAGCTTGGAAACAGGCCGCGTTGAGCAGTTCTTC. As protein: CASSLETGRVEQFF.

The table lists this clone with a few counts. The rearrangement links TRBV18 to TRBJ1-5, with 8 positions matching TRBD1. The V segment lost 5 bases and the J segment 5 bases; nucleotides outside the gene matches: 5. Germline V gives CDR1 KGHSH, CDR2 LQKENI. The CDR3 has 14 residues. The CDR3 sequence: CASSAQTGDQPQHF. DNA for the CDR3: TGTGCCAGCTCAGCCCAGACAGGGGATCAGCCCCAGCATTTT.

J is TRBJ1-4 and V is TRBV5-1; 10 positions match TRBD1. CDR1 and CDR2 (germline): SGHRS, YFSETQ. V lost 4 bases, J lost 0 bases, and 3 bases stayed unmatched. The CDR3 loop spans 16 amino acids. CDR3 amino acids: CASSLGQGATNEKLFF. The CDR3 DNA reads as TGCGCCAGCAGCCTAGGACAGGGGGCAACTAATGAAAAACTGTTTTTT.

The chain recombines TRBV15 with TRBJ2-2; D is unresolved. Germline V gives CDR1 LNHNV, CDR2 YYDKDF (reference sequence). The ends were cut back, 1 base at V and 0 bases at J, with 9 bases in the middle. The length of the CDR3 is 16 residues. The DNA of the CDR3 is TGTGCCACCAGCAGAGGACGGGTGGCGAACACCGGGGAGCTGTTTTTT. Translation gives CATSRGRVANTGELFF. The variable domain in full, completed from reference TRBV15 and TRBJ2-2, reads DAMVIQNPRYQVTQFGKPVTLSCSQTLNHNVMYWYQQKSSQAPKLLFHYYDKDFNNEADTPDNFQSRRPNTSFCFLDIRSPGLGDTAMYLCATSRGRVANTGELFFGEGSRLTVL.

The chain is built from TRBV28 and TRBJ2-1; 7 bases are shared with TRBD2. V was clipped by 3 bases and J by 9 bases; unmatched bases: 8. CDR3 size: 14 residues. CDR1 and CDR2 from the germline V gene are MDHEN and SYDVKM. The CDR3 protein is CASSFIRGVREQFF. CDR3 sequence (DNA): TGTGCCAGCAGTTTTATTCGGGGGGTACGTGAGCAGTTCTTC. The whole variable domain, filled in from reference TRBV28 and TRBJ2-1, reads DVKVTQSSRYLVKRTGEKVFLECVQDMDHENMFWYRQDPGLGLRLIYFSYDVKMKEKGDIPEGYSVSREKKERFSLILESASTNQTSMYLCASSFIRGVREQFFGPGTRLTVL.

The V gene is TRBV5-1, the J gene TRBJ1-4; 10 nucleotides align to TRBD1. Germline CDR1 is SGHRS and CDR2 is YFSETQ. The V and J ends lost 6 bases and 6 bases, in that order; junction bases with no gene match: 8. The CDR3 has 15 amino acids. Here the CDR3 DNA reads TGCGCCAGCACCCGAGACAGGGGGCGCGATGAAAAACTGTTTTTT. This translates into CASTRDRGRDEKLFF.

The rearrangement links TRBV29-1 to TRBJ1-2; 7 bases fit TRBD1. CDR3 length equals 13 residues. V dropped 5 bases and J dropped 8; count of bases not matched to a gene: 11. The germline CDR1 and CDR2 sequences are SQVTM and ANQGSEA. The CDR3 loop is CSVKGGPSEGYTF. In nucleotides, the CDR3 is TGCAGCGTTAAAGGGGGCCCCTCGGAGGGCTACACCTTC.

This chain uses TRBV5-6 with TRBJ1-4; possibly TRBD1 for D (6 bases). This CDR3 has 15 residues. Germline V gives CDR1 SGHDT, CDR2 YYEEEE. Trimming cost V 4 bases and J 7 bases, with 17 bases left between them. CDR3 residues: CASSGADGTIEKLFF. CDR3 nucleotide sequence: TGTGCCAGCAGCGGAGCCGACGGGACAATTGAAAAACTGTTTTTT.

The chain has TRBV7-9 and TRBJ1-4; the D is unclear. The CDR3 runs 12 residues. The V gene's germline CDR1 is SEHNR and CDR2 FQNEAQ (reference sequence). V was trimmed by 5 bases and J by 10 bases, leaving 11 bases between them. The CDR3 DNA reads TGTGCCAGCAGCCTAACGAGAGGAAAACTGTTTTTT. Protein product: CASSLTRGKLFF.